The 5 T cell receptor beta chains in this list originate from one sample, sequenced in a study of identical twins. TCRdb reprocessed the 5' RACE reads via MiXCR and lists one record per CDR3 protein. Among fewer than 550,000 distinct CDR3 sequences, approximately 15% were seen once, and the ten largest hold approximately 0.98%. The same specimen was also included in a second study, on yellow fever vaccine responses in identical twins.

Sequences were obtained from CD4+ T cells sorted from blood. These receptors were taken from a woman younger than 35 in good health.

The V gene is TRBV12-3 or TRBV12-4, the J gene TRBJ2-4; 8 bases agree with TRBD1. The V and J ends lost 2 bases and 7 bases, in that order; junction bases with no gene match: 7. The CDR3 runs 15 residues. The CDR3, as DNA: TGTGCCAGCAGTTTATGGCAGGGGGCGCGGAACATTCAGTACTTC. Amino acid sequence: CASSLWQGARNIQYF.

The sample holds many counts of this clonotype. V and J are TRBV10-3 and TRBJ2-2; tentative D call: TRBD1 (5 bases). With 2 bases removed from V and 0 bases from J, the gap between germline ends came to 7 bases. The length of the CDR3 is 15 residues. CDR1 and CDR2 from the germline V gene are ENHRY and SYGVKD. The CDR3 loop reads CAISEGAPNTGELFF. The CDR3 nucleotides read TGTGCCATCAGTGAGGGGGCCCCGAACACCGGGGAGCTGTTTTTT.

This clonotype was counted a few times. This chain's CDR3 is CASSLRRLAGGSTDTQYF. DNA for the CDR3: TGTGCCAGCAGCTTACGTAGGCTAGCGGGAGGAAGCACAGATACGCAGTATTTT. V and J are TRBV11-1 and TRBJ2-3; 11 bases align to TRBD2. The CDR3 has 18 residues. Looked up from germline, CDR1 is SGHAT and CDR2 is FQDESV (reference sequence). Trimming removed 2 bases from V and 0 bases from J; junction bases left unmatched: 7.

Of note for this clonotype: Here the CDR3 omits its conserved ending phenylalanine or tryptophan, so a read error is the likely source. This chain uses TRBV10-3 with TRBJ2-7, with a tentative D call TRBD2 (6 bases). V gave up 0 bases and J gave up 2 bases, with 11 bases separating them. The CDR3 has 15 amino acids. Germline V gene lookup returns CDR1 ENHRY and CDR2 SYGVKD. The CDR3 sequence is CAISESAGGAYEQYL. CDR3 nucleotides: TGTGCCATCAGTGAGTCAGCCGGGGGTGCCTACGAGCAGTACCTC.

V gene TRBV20-1 combines with J gene TRBJ2-3, with D maybe TRBD2 (6 bases). This CDR3 contains 12 residues. CDR1 and CDR2 (germline): DFQATT, SNEGSKA (reference sequence). Trimming took off 7 bases at V and 2 bases at J, with 10 bases between the two ends. CDR3 sequence (DNA): TGCAGTGGACCGGGGGACACAGATACGCAGTATTTT. This sequence encodes CSGPGDTDTQYF.